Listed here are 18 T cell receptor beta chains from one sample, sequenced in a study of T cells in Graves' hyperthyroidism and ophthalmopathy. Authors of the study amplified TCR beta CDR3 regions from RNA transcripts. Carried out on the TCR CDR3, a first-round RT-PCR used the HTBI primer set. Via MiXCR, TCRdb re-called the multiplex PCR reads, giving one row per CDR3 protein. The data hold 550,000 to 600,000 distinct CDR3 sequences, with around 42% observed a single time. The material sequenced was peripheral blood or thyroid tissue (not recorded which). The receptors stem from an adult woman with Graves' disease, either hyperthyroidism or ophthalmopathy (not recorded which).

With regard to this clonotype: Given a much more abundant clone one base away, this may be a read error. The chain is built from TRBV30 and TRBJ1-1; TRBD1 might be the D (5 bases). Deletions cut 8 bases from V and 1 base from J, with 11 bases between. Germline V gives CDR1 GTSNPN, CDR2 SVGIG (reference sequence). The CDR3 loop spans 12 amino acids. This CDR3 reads CAQGKSNTEAFF. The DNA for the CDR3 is TGTGCCCAGGGTAAGTCGAACACTGAAGCTTTCTTT.

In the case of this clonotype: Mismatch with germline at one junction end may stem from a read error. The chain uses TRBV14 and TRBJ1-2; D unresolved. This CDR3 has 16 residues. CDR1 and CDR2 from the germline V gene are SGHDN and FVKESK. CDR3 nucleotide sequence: TGCGCCAGCAGCCAAGATTCTACACAGCTTGCCTATGGCTACACCTTC. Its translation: CASSQDSTQLAYGYTF.

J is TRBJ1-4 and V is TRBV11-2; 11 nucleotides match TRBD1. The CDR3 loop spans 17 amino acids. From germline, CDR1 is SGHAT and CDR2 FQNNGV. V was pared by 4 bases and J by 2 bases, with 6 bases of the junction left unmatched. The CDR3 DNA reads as TGTGCCAGCAGCTCTATACGGGACAGGGGGACTAATGAAAAACTGTTTTTT. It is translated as CASSSIRDRGTNEKLFF.

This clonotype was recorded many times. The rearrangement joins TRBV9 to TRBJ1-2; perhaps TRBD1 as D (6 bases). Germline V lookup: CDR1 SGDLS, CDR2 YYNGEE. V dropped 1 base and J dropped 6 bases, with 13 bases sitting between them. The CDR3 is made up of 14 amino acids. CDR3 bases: TGTGCCAGCAGCGTACCGGGGGCTTTGGATGGCTACACCTTC. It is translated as CASSVPGALDGYTF.

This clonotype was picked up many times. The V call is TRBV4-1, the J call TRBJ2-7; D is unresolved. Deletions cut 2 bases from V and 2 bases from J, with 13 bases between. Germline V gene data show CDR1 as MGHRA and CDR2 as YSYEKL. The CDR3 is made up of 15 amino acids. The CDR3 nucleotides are TGCGCCAGCAGCCAATTACTTCCGGCGGCCTACGAGCAGTACTTC. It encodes CASSQLLPAAYEQYF.

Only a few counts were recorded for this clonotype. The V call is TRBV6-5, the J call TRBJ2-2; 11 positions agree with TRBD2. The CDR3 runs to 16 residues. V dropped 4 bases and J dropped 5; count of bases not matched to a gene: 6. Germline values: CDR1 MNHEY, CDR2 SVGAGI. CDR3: CASSSGLAGKTGELFF. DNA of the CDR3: TGTGCCAGCAGTTCCGGACTAGCGGGTAAAACCGGGGAGCTGTTTTTT.

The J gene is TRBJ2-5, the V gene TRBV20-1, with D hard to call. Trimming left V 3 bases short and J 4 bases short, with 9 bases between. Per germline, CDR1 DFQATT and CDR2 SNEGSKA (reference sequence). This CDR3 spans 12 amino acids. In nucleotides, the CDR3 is TGCAGTGCTAGTCTCCAGGCAGAGACCCAGTACTTC. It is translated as CSASLQAETQYF.

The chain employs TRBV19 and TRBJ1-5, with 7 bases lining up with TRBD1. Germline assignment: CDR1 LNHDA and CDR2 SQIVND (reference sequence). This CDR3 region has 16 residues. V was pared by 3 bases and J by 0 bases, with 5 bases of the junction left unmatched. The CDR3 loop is CASSIYGTDSNQPQHF. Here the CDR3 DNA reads TGTGCCAGTAGTATTTACGGGACAGATAGCAATCAGCCCCAGCATTTT.

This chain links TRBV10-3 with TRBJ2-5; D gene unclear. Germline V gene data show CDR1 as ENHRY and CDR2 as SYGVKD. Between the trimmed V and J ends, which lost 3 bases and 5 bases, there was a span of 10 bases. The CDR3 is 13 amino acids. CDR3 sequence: CAISDSEVETQYF. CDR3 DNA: TGTGCCATCAGTGATTCTGAGGTGGAGACCCAGTACTTC.

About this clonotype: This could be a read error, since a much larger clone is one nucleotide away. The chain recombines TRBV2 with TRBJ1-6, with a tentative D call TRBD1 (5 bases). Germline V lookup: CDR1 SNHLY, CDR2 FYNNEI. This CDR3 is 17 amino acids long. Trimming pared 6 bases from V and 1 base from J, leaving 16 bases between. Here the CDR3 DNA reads TGTGCCAGCAGGCGGGGACGGAAGGGTTCCTATAATTCACCCCTCCACTTT. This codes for CASRRGRKGSYNSPLHF.

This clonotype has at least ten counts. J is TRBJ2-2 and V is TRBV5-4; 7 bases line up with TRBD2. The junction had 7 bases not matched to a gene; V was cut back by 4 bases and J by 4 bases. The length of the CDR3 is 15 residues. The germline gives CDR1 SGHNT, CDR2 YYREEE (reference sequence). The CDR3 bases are TGTGCCAGCAGCCTAGGGACGGGGGGCACCGGGGAGCTGTTTTTT. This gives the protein CASSLGTGGTGELFF.

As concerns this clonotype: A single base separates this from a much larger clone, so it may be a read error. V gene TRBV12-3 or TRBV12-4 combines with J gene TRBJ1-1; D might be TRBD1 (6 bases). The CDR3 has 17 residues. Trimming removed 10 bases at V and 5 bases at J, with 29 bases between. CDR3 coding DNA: TGTGCCACCACCCGAACCCGGGACAAGGGGGGCCGTACTGAAGCTTTCTTT. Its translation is CATTRTRDKGGRTEAFF.

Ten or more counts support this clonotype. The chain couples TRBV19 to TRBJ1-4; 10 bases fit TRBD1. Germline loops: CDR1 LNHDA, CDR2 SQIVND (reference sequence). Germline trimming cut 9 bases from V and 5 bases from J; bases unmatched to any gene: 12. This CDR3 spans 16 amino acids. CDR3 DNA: TGTGCCAGGAGAGGACAGGGGGGAGGGGGAAATGAAAAACTGTTTTTT. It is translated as CARRGQGGGGNEKLFF.

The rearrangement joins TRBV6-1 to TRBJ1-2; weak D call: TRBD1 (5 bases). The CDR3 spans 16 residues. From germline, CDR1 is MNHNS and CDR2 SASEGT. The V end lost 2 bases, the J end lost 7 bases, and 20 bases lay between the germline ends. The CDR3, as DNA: TGTGCCAGCAGTGAACTTTATGGCAGTGGGACTCCTGGCTACACCTTC. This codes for CASSELYGSGTPGYTF.

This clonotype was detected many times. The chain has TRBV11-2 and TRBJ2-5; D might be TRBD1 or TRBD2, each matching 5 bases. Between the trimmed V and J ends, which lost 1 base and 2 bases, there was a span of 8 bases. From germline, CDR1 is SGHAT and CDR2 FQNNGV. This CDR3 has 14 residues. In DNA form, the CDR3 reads TGTGCCAGCAGCTTAGGGGGGAAACAAGAGACCCAGTACTTC. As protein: CASSLGGKQETQYF. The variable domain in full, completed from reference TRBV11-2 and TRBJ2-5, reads EAGVAQSPRYKIIEKRQSVAFWCNPISGHATLYWYQQILGQGPKLLIQFQNNGVVDDSQLPKDRFSAERLKGVDSTLKIQPAKLEDSAVYLCASSLGGKQETQYFGPGTRLLVL.

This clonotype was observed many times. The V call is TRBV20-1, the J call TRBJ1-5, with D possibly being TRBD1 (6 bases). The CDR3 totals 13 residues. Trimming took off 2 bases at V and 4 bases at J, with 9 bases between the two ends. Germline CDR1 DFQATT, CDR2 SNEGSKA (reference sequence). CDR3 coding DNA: TGCAGTGCTAGAAAGGGGGGGAATCAGCCCCAGCATTTT. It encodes CSARKGGNQPQHF.

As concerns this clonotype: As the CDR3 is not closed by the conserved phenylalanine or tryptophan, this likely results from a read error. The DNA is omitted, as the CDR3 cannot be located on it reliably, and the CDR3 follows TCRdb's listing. CDR3 sequence reads: CASSMGTS. The chain carries TRBV19 and TRBJ2-6. Germline V gene data show CDR1 as LNHDA and CDR2 as SQIVND (reference sequence). Inclusive of both ends, the CDR3 amounts to 8 amino acids.

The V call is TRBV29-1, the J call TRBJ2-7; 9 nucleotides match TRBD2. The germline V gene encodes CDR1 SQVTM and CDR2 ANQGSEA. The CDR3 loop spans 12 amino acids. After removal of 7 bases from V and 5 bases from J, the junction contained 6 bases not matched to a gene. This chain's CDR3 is CSAVAGDDEQYF. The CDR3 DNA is TGCAGCGCTGTAGCGGGAGATGACGAGCAGTACTTC.